Presented here are 26 T cell receptor beta chains from one specimen sequenced in a study of blood T cell repertoires in COVID-19 (dated by TCRdb to 2019 to 2021). Library construction relied on the immunoSEQ multiplex PCR assay. TCRdb limited this immuneACCESS table to in-frame rearrangements with V and J called. A share of clones is missing; checked studies link under half to unresolved V genes, and the rest is unexplained. The sample includes roughly 80,000 clones, with 87% observed a single time. The top ten clonotypes cover 4.5% to 6% of the sample. The sample comprised peripheral blood. The origin of the receptors is a woman at least 80 years old with active or convalescent COVID-19.

In this sample, this clone turned up a few times. This chain connects TRBV7-8 to TRBJ2-3; TRBD2 aligns across 12 bases. The junction had 6 bases not matched to a gene; V was cut back by 1 base and J by 4 bases. The CDR3 consists of 17 residues. Germline V gives CDR1 SGHVS, CDR2 FQNEAQ. CDR3 DNA: TGTGCCAGCAGCTTAGATCCTAGCGGGAGGGCTGCAGATACGCAGTATTTT. Translation: CASSLDPSGRAADTQYF.

The CDR3 coding sequence is TGTGCCACTCTCCCCGGAGGGTTAACAACTAATGAAAAACTGTTTTTT. It encodes CATLPGGLTTNEKLFF. The chain employs TRBV28 and TRBJ1-4; D is unclear. The germline CDR1 and CDR2 sequences are MDHEN and SYDVKM. The CDR3 has 16 residues. V dropped 10 bases and J dropped 0 bases, with 18 bases sitting between them.

This sequence joins TRBV5-1 and TRBJ2-5; 9 bases map to TRBD2. CDR3 length: 15 residues. The V gene's germline CDR1 is SGHRS and CDR2 YFSETQ. The J segment lost 3 bases and the V segment lost 2 bases, leaving 5 bases of the junction unmatched. The CDR3 here is CASSFGGGDEETQYF. The CDR3 DNA follows: TGCGCCAGCAGCTTTGGCGGGGGGGATGAAGAGACCCAGTACTTC.

This chain connects TRBV28 to TRBJ2-3; maybe TRBD2 (6 bases). The germline V gene has CDR1 MDHEN and CDR2 SYDVKM. V gave up 4 bases and J gave up 1 base, with 15 bases separating them. CDR3 size: 16 residues. The CDR3 is CASSSHRGSGTDTQYF. In DNA form, the CDR3 reads TGTGCCAGCAGTTCACACCGGGGGTCGGGCACAGATACGCAGTATTTT.

The J gene is TRBJ1-4, the V gene TRBV18; maybe TRBD1 (5 bases). Germline CDR1 is KGHSH and CDR2 is LQKENI. This CDR3 has 16 amino acids. Trimming pared 1 base from V and 8 bases from J, leaving 17 bases between. In nucleotides, the CDR3 is TGTGCCAGCTCACCACAGGGTCGCAGGGTGAGGGAAAAACTGTTTTTT. Translated: CASSPQGRRVREKLFF. Together with reference TRBV18 and TRBJ1-4, the CDR3 gives the full variable domain: NAGVMQNPRHLVRRRGQEARLRCSPMKGHSHVYWYRQLPEEGLKFMVYLQKENIIDESGMPKERFSAEFPKEGPSILRIQQVVRGDSAAYFCASSPQGRRVREKLFFGSGTQLSVL.

V and J are TRBV5-1 and TRBJ2-7; D may be TRBD1 (5 bases). The CDR3 length is 14 residues. V was cut by 0 bases and J by 0 bases, with 7 bases left in between. Germline V CDR1 and CDR2: SGHRS, YFSETQ. The CDR3 reads CASSLGGLSYEQYF. The CDR3 DNA is TGCGCCAGCAGCTTGGGGGGCCTCTCCTACGAGCAGTACTTC.

The chain links TRBV6-1 to TRBJ1-1; a possible D gene is TRBD1 (6 bases). Germline V CDR1 and CDR2: MNHNS, SASEGT. The CDR3 consists of 13 residues. Trimming removed 7 bases at V and 1 base at J, with 10 bases between. In DNA, the CDR3 is TGTGCCAGCACAGGACAGCCGAACACTGAAGCTTTCTTT. This gives the protein CASTGQPNTEAFF.

CDR3 nucleotides: TGTGCCAGCAGTTACCACCGGGGGAGGGGGGGGCCAGCAGATACGCAGTATTTT. It is translated as CASSYHRGRGGPADTQYF. The chain carries TRBV6-2 or TRBV6-3 and TRBJ2-3; D is possibly TRBD2 (7 bases). CDR1 MNHEY and CDR2 SVGEGT come from the germline V gene. The germline V and J ends were trimmed by 2 bases and 4 bases, with 22 bases remaining between them. This CDR3 contains 18 residues.

This rearrangement joins TRBV28 to TRBJ2-3; TRBD1 aligns across 9 bases. This CDR3 contains 16 residues. Germline-derived CDR1 and CDR2 are MDHEN and SYDVKM. V lost 5 bases and J lost 4; bases outside the gene matches: 10. The CDR3 protein is CASSQPGQGNSDTQYF. In DNA form, the CDR3 reads TGTGCCAGCAGTCAACCGGGACAGGGTAACTCAGATACGCAGTATTTT. Full variable domain (rest looked up from reference TRBV28 and TRBJ2-3): DVKVTQSSRYLVKRTGEKVFLECVQDMDHENMFWYRQDPGLGLRLIYFSYDVKMKEKGDIPEGYSVSREKKERFSLILESASTNQTSMYLCASSQPGQGNSDTQYFGPGTRLTVL.

This chain uses TRBV9 with TRBJ1-3; perhaps TRBD1 as D (6 bases). Germline V CDR1 and CDR2: SGDLS, YYNGEE. V was cut by 2 bases and J by 2 bases, with 14 bases left in between. The CDR3 consists of 16 residues. The CDR3 loop is CASSVGALHPGNTIYF. The DNA of the CDR3 is TGTGCCAGCAGCGTGGGGGCCCTTCATCCTGGAAACACCATATATTTT.

This chain connects TRBV19 to TRBJ2-6; 8 bases line up with TRBD1. After removal of 9 bases from V and 1 base from J, the junction contained 8 bases not matched to a gene. This CDR3 has 16 residues. Germline V gene lookup returns CDR1 LNHDA and CDR2 SQIVND (reference sequence). CDR3 coding DNA: TGTGCCAGCGAACCGCAGGGGGCTTCTGGGGCCAACGTCCTGACTTTC. It codes for CASEPQGASGANVLTF.

This clone was picked up one time. The V call is TRBV5-1, the J call TRBJ2-2; D unclear. CDR3 length: 12 amino acids. Germline V gene data show CDR1 as SGHRS and CDR2 as YFSETQ. V lost 4 bases and J 5 bases, leaving 6 bases between the germline ends. The CDR3 region has the DNA TGCGCCAGCAGCCGTACTACCGGGGAGCTGTTTTTT. It yields the protein CASSRTTGELFF. Drawing the rest from reference TRBV5-1 and TRBJ2-2, the complete variable domain is KAGVTQTPRYLIKTRGQQVTLSCSPISGHRSVSWYQQTPGQGLQFLFEYFSETQRNKGNFPGRFSGRQFSNSRSEMNVSTLELGDSALYLCASSRTTGELFFGEGSRLTVL.

This chain connects TRBV5-1 to TRBJ1-2, with TRBD1 matching 7 bases. V was clipped by 4 bases and J by 4 bases; unmatched bases: 10. This CDR3 has 15 amino acids. The germline gives CDR1 SGHRS, CDR2 YFSETQ. CDR3 sequence: CASSPGQAVVYGYTF. For the CDR3, the DNA is TGCGCCAGCAGCCCCGGACAGGCGGTGGTCTATGGCTACACCTTC.

This chain joins TRBV5-1 and TRBJ2-3; D not certain. Germline V lookup: CDR1 SGHRS, CDR2 YFSETQ. Trimming removed 3 bases at V and 0 bases at J, with 5 bases between. The CDR3 sequence is 13 residues long. CDR3 bases: TGCGCCAGCAGCTCACTCAGCACAGATACGCAGTATTTT. It codes for CASSSLSTDTQYF. The full variable domain, completed using reference TRBV5-1 and TRBJ2-3, is KAGVTQTPRYLIKTRGQQVTLSCSPISGHRSVSWYQQTPGQGLQFLFEYFSETQRNKGNFPGRFSGRQFSNSRSEMNVSTLELGDSALYLCASSSLSTDTQYFGPGTRLTVL.

V gene TRBV30 combines with J gene TRBJ2-2, with TRBD2 identical over 11 bases. The CDR3 is 13 residues long. After removal of 5 bases from V and 8 bases from J, the junction contained 4 bases not matched to a gene. The germline V gene encodes CDR1 GTSNPN and CDR2 SVGIG (reference sequence). CDR3 loop: CAWGTSGVGELFF. The CDR3 DNA reads as TGTGCCTGGGGGACTAGCGGCGTGGGGGAGCTGTTTTTT.

The chain combines TRBV6-6 with TRBJ1-2; TRBD1 matches 9 bases. CDR1 and CDR2 (germline): MNHNY, SVGAGI (reference sequence). This CDR3 spans 13 amino acids. V dropped 7 bases and J dropped 7; count of bases not matched to a gene: 7. The CDR3: CASIRTGDGGYTF. In DNA form, the CDR3 reads TGTGCCAGCATTAGGACAGGGGATGGTGGCTACACCTTC.

The CDR3 region is CASSYEFGGTGELFF. The CDR3 DNA follows: TGTGCCAGCAGTTACGAGTTCGGGGGGACCGGGGAGCTGTTTTTT. The chain carries TRBV6-2 or TRBV6-3 and TRBJ2-2; TRBD2 aligns across 7 bases. The CDR3 has 15 residues. Germline trimming cut 2 bases from V and 5 bases from J; bases unmatched to any gene: 5. Germline V lookup: CDR1 MNHEY, CDR2 SVGEGT.

This clone was seen just once. The chain has TRBV19 and TRBJ2-1; TRBD1 might be the D (5 bases). The CDR3 extends over 16 amino acids. Germline V gives CDR1 LNHDA, CDR2 SQIVND (reference sequence). V was cut by 3 bases and J by 9 bases, with 21 bases left in between. The CDR3 DNA follows: TGTGCCAGTAGTATGGGGCCGGGTATGGGGATTTTTGAGCAGTTCTTC. The encoded protein is CASSMGPGMGIFEQFF. Drawing the rest from reference TRBV19 and TRBJ2-1, the complete variable domain is DGGITQSPKYLFRKEGQNVTLSCEQNLNHDAMYWYRQDPGQGLRLIYYSQIVNDFQKGDIAEGYSVSREKKESFPLTVTSAQKNPTAFYLCASSMGPGMGIFEQFFGPGTRLTVL.

V gene TRBV14 combines with J gene TRBJ1-4; D call uncertain. The CDR3 has 13 residues. Trimming took off 5 bases at V and 8 bases at J, with 12 bases between the two ends. Germline V gives CDR1 SGHDN, CDR2 FVKESK. DNA of the CDR3: TGTGCCAGCAGCGAGCGGCGAACAGAAAAACTGTTTTTT. Protein sequence: CASSERRTEKLFF.

The gene calls are TRBV4-3 and TRBJ2-1, with TRBD2 matching 9 bases. Germline CDR1 is LGHNA and CDR2 is YSLEER. The CDR3 is 16 residues long. V lost 1 base, J lost 7 bases, and 8 bases stayed unmatched. CDR3 amino acids: CASSQGAGGPLNEQFF. In DNA form, the CDR3 reads TGCGCCAGCAGCCAAGGGGCGGGGGGGCCGTTGAATGAGCAGTTCTTC.

For the CDR3, the DNA is TGCAGTGCTAGTGGGGGGGCCGGGACAGGTCCCTACGAGCAGTACTTC. As protein: CSASGGAGTGPYEQYF. The chain is built from TRBV20-1 and TRBJ2-7, with D possibly matching TRBD1 (8 bases). The germline V gene encodes CDR1 DFQATT and CDR2 SNEGSKA (reference sequence). CDR3 length: 16 residues. Trimming pared 3 bases from V and 2 bases from J, leaving 20 bases between.

The chain combines TRBV5-6 with TRBJ1-2; TRBD1 aligns across 9 bases. J lost 4 bases, V lost 4 bases, and 8 bases had no gene match. There are 15 residues in the CDR3. Looked up from germline, CDR1 is SGHDT and CDR2 is YYEEEE. The CDR3 protein is CASSPTTGGGYGYTF. Written as DNA, the CDR3 is TGTGCCAGCAGCCCGACGACAGGGGGAGGCTATGGCTACACCTTC. Supplemented by reference TRBV5-6 and TRBJ1-2, the full variable domain reads DAGVTQSPTHLIKTRGQQVTLRCSPKSGHDTVSWYQQALGQGPQFIFQYYEEEERQRGNFPDRFSGHQFPNYSSELNVNALLLGDSALYLCASSPTTGGGYGYTFGSGTRLTVV.

In this sample, this clone turned up once. The J gene is TRBJ2-6, the V gene TRBV7-2; 7 nucleotides agree with TRBD2. The V gene's germline CDR1 is SGHTA and CDR2 FQGNSA. V shed 0 bases and J 4 bases; nucleotides not matched to a gene: 9. The CDR3 runs to 18 residues. This chain's CDR3 is CASSLAPAGVGGANVLTF. For the CDR3, the DNA is TGTGCCAGCAGCTTAGCCCCCGCGGGAGTCGGCGGGGCCAACGTCCTGACTTTC. Using reference TRBV7-2 and TRBJ2-6 for the parts outside the CDR3, the full variable domain is GAGVSQSPSNKVTEKGKDVELRCDPISGHTALYWYRQSLGQGLEFLIYFQGNSAPDKSGLPSDRFSAERTGGSVSTLTIQRTQQEDSAVYLCASSLAPAGVGGANVLTFGAGSRLTVL.

Concerning this clone itself: One end of the junction fails to match germline, which may point to a read error. The chain carries TRBV6-2 or TRBV6-3 and TRBJ1-4; TRBD1 agrees at 10 bases. From germline, CDR1 is MNHEY and CDR2 SVGEGT. The CDR3 loop spans 16 amino acids. CDR3 nucleotide sequence: TGTGCCAGCAGTTACGGCGGGACAGGGGCTAACGAAAAACTGTTTTTT. It yields the protein CASSYGGTGANEKLFF.

The V gene is TRBV18, the J gene TRBJ1-5; D remains unclear. Between the trimmed V and J ends, which lost 2 bases and 1 base, there was a span of 12 bases. CDR1 is KGHSH, CDR2 LQKENI, per germline. This CDR3 has 16 residues. The CDR3 nucleotides are TGTGCCAGCTCACCATCTAGGATCGGGAGCAATCAGCCCCAGCATTTT. Protein: CASSPSRIGSNQPQHF.

J is TRBJ2-1 and V is TRBV3-1 (or the pseudogene TRBV3-2); 15 bases map to TRBD2. CDR3 length: 19 residues. V trimming: 0 bases; J trimming: 3 bases; junction bases outside the gene matches: 6. Looked up from germline, CDR1 is LGHDT and CDR2 is YNNKEL (reference sequence). CDR3 in amino acids: CASSQDSGTSGRFYNEQFF. DNA of the CDR3: TGTGCCAGCAGCCAAGACTCCGGGACTAGCGGGAGGTTCTACAATGAGCAGTTCTTC.